A single sample gave rise to the 10 T cell receptor beta chains below, sequenced in a study of blood T cells in healthy people across ages. Then a second PCR, running about 7 to 11 cycles, was carried out with a sample-barcoded 5' primer and a J-beta primer mix. TCRdb reprocessed the 5' RACE reads via MiXCR and lists one record per CDR3 protein. The top ten hold roughly 20% of the sample, which has some 710,000 distinct CDR3 sequences, 35% to 50% seen once. Input material: blood. The source is an elderly man in good health.

J is TRBJ2-7 and V is TRBV12-3 or TRBV12-4; TRBD2 matches at 7 bases. The CDR3 consists of 14 residues. The trim removed 2 bases at V and 2 bases at J, leaving 3 bases unmatched. The CDR3, as DNA: TGTGCCAGCAGTTTAAGCGGGAAGACCTACGAGCAGTACTTC. Residues: CASSLSGKTYEQYF.

Comment on this clonotype: A much larger clone is a single base away; this may be a read error. CDR3 amino acids: CAGRPTYDQETQYF. CDR3 bases: TGTGCCGGTAGACCGACGTACGACCAAGAGACCCAGTACTTC. The chain uses TRBV28 and TRBJ2-5; unclear D gene. The CDR3 consists of 14 residues. V was pared by 11 bases and J by 0 bases, with 16 bases between. Germline V gene lookup returns CDR1 MDHEN and CDR2 SYDVKM.

The chain is built from TRBV27 and TRBJ2-7, with TRBD2 identical over 7 bases. CDR3 length: 13 residues. J was trimmed by 7 bases and V by 4 bases; bases with no gene match: 7. CDR1 is MNHEY, CDR2 SMNVEV, per germline (reference sequence). The CDR3 DNA sequence: TGTGCCAGCAGTTGGGACTATCGTACGGAGCAGTACTTC. Translation: CASSWDYRTEQYF.

In the case of this clonotype: The junction does not match germline at one end; this may be a read error. This sequence joins TRBV5-1 and TRBJ2-1; no definite D call. Germline V gene lookup returns CDR1 SGHRS and CDR2 YFSETQ. The CDR3 is made up of 14 amino acids. CDR3 loop: CASSTLGSDNEQFF. The CDR3, as DNA: TGCGCCAGCAGCACCCTCGGCTCCGACAATGAGCAGTTCTTC.

To note about this clonotype: Compared with germline, one end of the junction differs, possibly owing to a read error. The chain has TRBV7-9 and TRBJ2-7; possible D gene TRBD1, 6 bases. This CDR3 has 13 residues. Germline V gene lookup returns CDR1 SEHNR and CDR2 FQNEAQ (reference sequence). CDR3 in DNA: TGTGCCAGCAGGCCTGGGACACGCTACGAGCGGTACTTC. Amino acid sequence: CASRPGTRYERYF.

The J gene is TRBJ2-4, the V gene TRBV20-1, with 9 positions matching TRBD1. The CDR3 sequence is 13 residues long. The V gene end was trimmed by 3 bases and the J gene end by 13 bases; junction bases not matched to a gene: 10. Germline CDR1 and CDR2: DFQATT and SNEGSKA (reference sequence). The CDR3 DNA reads TGCAGTGCTAGTCTGGGACAGGGTTACAAGCAGTACTTC. It encodes CSASLGQGYKQYF.

The chain links TRBV12-3 or TRBV12-4 to TRBJ2-3, with 7 bases fitting TRBD2. The CDR3 is 16 amino acids. Trimming took 5 bases from V and 0 from J; bases not matched to a gene: 8. The CDR3 DNA reads as TGTGCCAGCAGTCCCCATAGCGGGTCTAGCACAGATACGCAGTATTTT. This encodes CASSPHSGSSTDTQYF.

This clonotype has just a few counts. This sequence joins TRBV28 and TRBJ2-7; 7 nucleotides line up with TRBD2. V gave up 6 bases and J gave up 5 bases; unmatched junction bases: 4. Germline CDR1 and CDR2: MDHEN and SYDVKM. CDR3 length equals 12 residues. CDR3 in amino acids: CASRFGRHEQYF. The CDR3 DNA sequence: TGTGCCAGCAGGTTCGGGAGGCACGAGCAGTACTTC.

The J gene is TRBJ2-2, the V gene TRBV12-3 or TRBV12-4; 9 bases align to TRBD2. V shed 5 bases, J shed 2 bases, and the junction held 9 bases outside the gene matches. The CDR3 covers 17 residues. CDR3 nucleotides: TGTGCCAGCAGTCACGGGGGACTAGCAGGCAACACCGGGGAGCTGTTTTTT. This translates into CASSHGGLAGNTGELFF.

This clonotype was seen a handful of times. The V call is TRBV11-2, the J call TRBJ2-3; possibly TRBD1 for D (5 bases). Germline V CDR1 and CDR2: SGHAT, FQNNGV. CDR3 length equals 15 residues. V lost 3 bases, J lost 7 bases, and 17 bases lay in between. The chain's CDR3 is CASSFVGPLKNTQYF. The CDR3 DNA reads as TGTGCCAGCAGCTTCGTGGGGCCCTTGAAGAATACGCAGTATTTT.